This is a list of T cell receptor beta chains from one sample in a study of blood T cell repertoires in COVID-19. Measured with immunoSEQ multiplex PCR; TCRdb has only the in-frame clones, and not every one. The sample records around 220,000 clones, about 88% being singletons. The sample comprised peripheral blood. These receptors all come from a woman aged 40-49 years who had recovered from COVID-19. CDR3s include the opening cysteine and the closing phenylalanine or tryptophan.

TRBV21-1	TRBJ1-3	CASSKSRPTETGNTIYF
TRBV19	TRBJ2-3	CASSTRTSGRGWGSTDTQYF
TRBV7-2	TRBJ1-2	CASSPIFDRVGGYTF
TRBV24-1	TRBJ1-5	CATSDLGDNQPQHF
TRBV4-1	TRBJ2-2	CASSQTGMRTGELFF
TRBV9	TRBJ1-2	CASSVDRNYGYTF
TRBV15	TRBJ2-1	CATSSRGDNEQFF
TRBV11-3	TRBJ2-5	CASSRGPTSAETQYF
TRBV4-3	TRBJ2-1	CASSQPNRGPYNEQFF
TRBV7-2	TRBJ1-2	CASSLEAGFGGYTF
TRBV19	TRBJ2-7	CASSINSHEQYF
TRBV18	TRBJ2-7	CASSPGQGNEQYF
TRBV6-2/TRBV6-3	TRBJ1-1	CASSLGRGLMNTEAFF
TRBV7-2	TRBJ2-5	CASSLRLAGPETQYF
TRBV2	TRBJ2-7	CASSSRGAFYEQYF
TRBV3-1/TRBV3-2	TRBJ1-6	CASSLTGARRPLHF
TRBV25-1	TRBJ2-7	CANTPRTSDEQYF
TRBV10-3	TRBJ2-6	CAISGLAGAGANVLTF
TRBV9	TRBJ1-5	CASSVDGASNQPQHF
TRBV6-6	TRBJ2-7	CASSETGPSEQYF
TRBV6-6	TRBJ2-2	CASSSWTSGGPGELFF
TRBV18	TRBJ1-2	CASSQGTGTGGNGYTF
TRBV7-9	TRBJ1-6	CASSLGAGSYNSPLHF
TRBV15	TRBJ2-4	CATSRDTGLAKNIQYF
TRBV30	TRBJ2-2	CAWSSGGSVGELFF
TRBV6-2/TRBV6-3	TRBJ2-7	CASSYWGQGGEQYF
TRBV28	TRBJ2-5	CASSGQETQYF
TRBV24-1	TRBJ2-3	CATSDSGQGATDTQYF
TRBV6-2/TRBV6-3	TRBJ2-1	CASSRTGTSGSYEQFF
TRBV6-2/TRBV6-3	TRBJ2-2	CASSRLRPGGHTNTGELFF
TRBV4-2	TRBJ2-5	CASSQDFGAIQETQYF
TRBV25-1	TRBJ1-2	CASSDLYRDREGIYGYTF
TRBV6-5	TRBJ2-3	CASSRPGSEDTQYF
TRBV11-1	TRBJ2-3	CASSLGLAGATDTQYF
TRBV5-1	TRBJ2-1	CASSLRLEGGNEQFF
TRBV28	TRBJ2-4	CASSPPGQGIAKNIQYF
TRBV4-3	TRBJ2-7	CASSQDTRIRYEQYF
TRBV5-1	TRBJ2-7	CASSFGRAYEQYF